These 19 T cell receptor beta chains were sequenced from one sample in a study of beta chain features in type 1 diabetes. Expressed TCRB transcripts were sequenced because the entire RNA isolate underwent reverse transcription. The repertoire was sequenced with immunoSEQ multiplex PCR; TCRdb's copy has only in-frame clones and lacks some. The sample holds hundreds of thousands of clones; 14% are singletons and the top ten take approximately 0.024%. Sequenced input: naive CD4+ T cells from blood. The receptors stem from a woman between 40 and 55 years old in good health.

This clone was observed a few times. The CDR3 sequence: CASSEETAPGFGELFF. The CDR3 DNA follows: TGTGCCAGCAGTGAAGAAACAGCCCCGGGGTTCGGGGAGCTGTTTTTT. This rearrangement joins TRBV2 to TRBJ2-2, with D maybe TRBD2 (5 bases). Trimming removed 1 base from V and 7 bases from J, with 16 bases in between. The CDR3 spans 16 residues. Germline CDR1 reads SNHLY; CDR2 reads FYNNEI.

This chain joins TRBV4-2 and TRBJ2-7; 8 bases line up with TRBD1. Germline loops: CDR1 LGHNA, CDR2 YNFKEQ. V trimming: 0 bases; J trimming: 2 bases; junction bases outside the gene matches: 3. This CDR3 region has 15 residues. CDR3 coding DNA: TGTGCCAGCAGCCAAGACCCGGGACAGGCCTACGAGCAGTACTTC. It is translated as CASSQDPGQAYEQYF.

This chain uses TRBV23-1 with TRBJ2-4; D unclear. TRBV23-1 is known as an ORF, though its function is uncertain. V was shortened by 3 bases and J by 2 bases, with 32 bases between the two germline ends. This CDR3 is 22 amino acids long. The CDR3 DNA sequence: TGCGCCAGCAGTCATAACACGATTCGACAAGTGATAAAGAAGTTGCCCAAAAACATTCAGTACTTC. Protein sequence: CASSHNTIRQVIKKLPKNIQYF.

This clone was detected a few times. The V gene is TRBV27, the J gene TRBJ1-5, with 8 bases lining up with TRBD1. J gave up 1 base and V 4 bases, and 3 bases lay outside the gene matches. CDR1 and CDR2 (germline): MNHEY, SMNVEV (reference sequence). The CDR3 extends over 15 amino acids. CDR3 region: CASSSYRGSNQPQHF. CDR3 sequence (DNA): TGTGCCAGCAGTTCGTACAGGGGGAGCAATCAGCCCCAGCATTTT.

The chain links TRBV15 to TRBJ2-4; 8 nucleotides line up with TRBD1. CDR1 is LNHNV, CDR2 YYDKDF, per germline (reference sequence). Trimming removed 4 bases from V and 0 bases from J; junction bases left unmatched: 8. The CDR3 is 17 residues long. The CDR3 DNA follows: TGTGCCACCAGCAAGGGACAGGACACACTAGCCAAAAACATTCAGTACTTC. This encodes CATSKGQDTLAKNIQYF.

This clone came up a few times. The chain carries TRBV19 and TRBJ2-1; tentative D call: TRBD1 (6 bases). Trimming pared 3 bases from V and 5 bases from J, leaving 14 bases between. This CDR3 is built from 15 residues. Germline V lookup: CDR1 LNHDA, CDR2 SQIVND (reference sequence). Here the CDR3 reads CASSMGLDRNNEQFF. The CDR3 nucleotides are TGTGCCAGTAGTATGGGTCTTGACAGGAACAATGAGCAGTTCTTC. Together with reference TRBV19 and TRBJ2-1, the CDR3 gives the full variable domain: DGGITQSPKYLFRKEGQNVTLSCEQNLNHDAMYWYRQDPGQGLRLIYYSQIVNDFQKGDIAEGYSVSREKKESFPLTVTSAQKNPTAFYLCASSMGLDRNNEQFFGPGTRLTVL.

This clone was counted a few times. The genes are TRBV5-4 and TRBJ2-5; no clear D. This CDR3 region has 12 residues. Per the germline V gene, CDR1 is SGHNT and CDR2 is YYREEE (reference sequence). V was pared by 3 bases and J by 5 bases, with 8 bases between. CDR3 sequence (DNA): TGTGCCAGCAGCTATAACCGGGAGACCCAGTACTTC. It encodes CASSYNRETQYF.

This clone was detected only a few times. The chain is built from TRBV5-1 and TRBJ2-5; the D gene is possibly TRBD1 (6 bases). This CDR3 is 14 amino acids long. Germline V gene sequence: CDR1 SGHRS, CDR2 YFSETQ. V was shortened by 0 bases and J by 11 bases, with 17 bases between the two germline ends. In DNA form, the CDR3 reads TGCGCCAGCAGCTTGGCTCGGACAGCGGAGGAGCAGTACTTC. As protein: CASSLARTAEEQYF. Full variable domain (remainder filled in from reference TRBV5-1 and TRBJ2-5): KAGVTQTPRYLIKTRGQQVTLSCSPISGHRSVSWYQQTPGQGLQFLFEYFSETQRNKGNFPGRFSGRQFSNSRSEMNVSTLELGDSALYLCASSLARTAEEQYFGPGTRLLVL.

The chain carries TRBV11-2 and TRBJ2-7, with D hard to call. Per germline, CDR1 SGHAT and CDR2 FQNNGV. The V and J ends lost 5 bases and 3 bases respectively, with 20 bases between them. The CDR3 is 16 residues long. The CDR3 nucleotides read TGTGCCAGCAGCCTCGATTTAAGGCAGGTTGTCTACGAGCAGTACTTC. Translated, it gives CASSLDLRQVVYEQYF.

The gene calls are TRBV7-2 and TRBJ2-3; 11 bases fit TRBD1. CDR1 is SGHTA, CDR2 FQGNSA, per germline. The J segment lost 4 bases and the V segment lost 4 bases, leaving 4 bases of the junction unmatched. The CDR3 has 15 amino acids. The CDR3 bases are TGTGCCAGCAGCTGGGGACAGGGGGGTTCAGATACGCAGTATTTT. This codes for CASSWGQGGSDTQYF.

This clone has just a few counts. This CDR3 is CASSLVFGGATDTQYF. CDR3 coding DNA: TGTGCCAGCAGCTTAGTGTTCGGCGGGGCAACAGATACGCAGTATTTT. This chain connects TRBV7-2 to TRBJ2-3, with a tentative D call TRBD2 (6 bases). The CDR3 is 16 amino acids. Per germline, CDR1 SGHTA and CDR2 FQGNSA. The ends were cut back, 1 base at V and 3 bases at J, with 14 bases in the middle. Full variable domain (rest looked up from reference TRBV7-2 and TRBJ2-3): GAGVSQSPSNKVTEKGKDVELRCDPISGHTALYWYRQSLGQGLEFLIYFQGNSAPDKSGLPSDRFSAERTGGSVSTLTIQRTQQEDSAVYLCASSLVFGGATDTQYFGPGTRLTVL.

A word on this clone: Other DNA variants within this sample encode the same CDR3. The V call is TRBV5-1, the J call TRBJ1-1, with 8 bases aligning to TRBD1. Germline lookup yields CDR1 SGHRS and CDR2 YFSETQ. CDR3 length equals 15 residues. The trim removed 4 bases at V and 5 bases at J, leaving 10 bases unmatched. CDR3 DNA sequence: TGCGCCAGCAGCACCCTCGGACAGGGAGGGACTGAAGCTTTCTTT. It codes for CASSTLGQGGTEAFF. The whole variable domain, filled in from reference TRBV5-1 and TRBJ1-1, reads KAGVTQTPRYLIKTRGQQVTLSCSPISGHRSVSWYQQTPGQGLQFLFEYFSETQRNKGNFPGRFSGRQFSNSRSEMNVSTLELGDSALYLCASSTLGQGGTEAFFGQGTRLTVV.

This clone has just a few counts. The genes are TRBV7-8 and TRBJ1-1; 10 bases agree with TRBD1. The CDR3 consists of 16 residues. The germline CDR1 and CDR2 sequences are SGHVS and FQNEAQ. With 6 bases clipped from V and 0 bases from J, the junction kept 7 bases outside the gene matches. The CDR3 DNA follows: TGTGCCAGCAGGACAGGGGGCGCGGTGATGAACACTGAAGCTTTCTTT. This codes for CASRTGGAVMNTEAFF. Drawing the rest from reference TRBV7-8 and TRBJ1-1, the complete variable domain is GAGVSQSPRYKVAKRGQDVALRCDPISGHVSLFWYQQALGQGPEFLTYFQNEAQLDKSGLPSDRFFAERPEGSVSTLKIQRTQQEDSAVYLCASRTGGAVMNTEAFFGQGTRLTVV.

This clone has a handful of counts. The chain carries TRBV18 and TRBJ2-7, with 8 bases that match TRBD1. The CDR3 loop spans 15 amino acids. CDR1 is KGHSH and CDR2 is LQKENI in the germline V gene. Trimming cost V 2 bases and J 6 bases; bases outside gene matches: 9. The CDR3, as DNA: TGTGCCAGCTCACCATCCGGGACAGGCCTGGTCGAGCAGTACTTC. Its protein is CASSPSGTGLVEQYF.

In regard to this clone: Other DNA sequences of this sample code for an identical CDR3. The chain recombines TRBV27 with TRBJ2-7; 8 positions match TRBD1. The CDR3 has 15 residues. V lost 2 bases and J lost 5; bases outside the gene matches: 8. Germline V gene sequence: CDR1 MNHEY, CDR2 SMNVEV (reference sequence). The CDR3 here is CASSLGQGALNEQYF. The CDR3 DNA follows: TGTGCCAGCAGTTTAGGGCAGGGGGCGCTTAACGAGCAGTACTTC.

The chain links TRBV29-1 to TRBJ1-2, with 9 bases fitting TRBD1. Germline V gene lookup returns CDR1 SQVTM and CDR2 ANQGSEA. The length of the CDR3 is 14 residues. V lost 7 bases to trimming and J lost 7 bases; unmatched junction nucleotides: 13. CDR3 coding DNA: TGCAGCGCCCCGGTACAGGGGGCAGTGGGTGGCTACACCTTC. Translation: CSAPVQGAVGGYTF. Complete variable domain (other parts from reference TRBV29-1 and TRBJ1-2): SAVISQKPSRDICQRGTSLTIQCQVDSQVTMMFWYRQQPGQSLTLIATANQGSEATYESGFVIDKFPISRPNLTFSTLTVSNMSPEDSSIYLCSAPVQGAVGGYTFGSGTRLTVV.

This clone was seen only a few times. The DNA is left out, because the CDR3 cannot be placed on it with certainty; the CDR3 is given as TCRdb lists it. The gene calls are TRBV27 and TRBJ2-2; whether TRBD2, the table's D call, matches the DNA was not checked. Germline values: CDR1 MNHEY, CDR2 SMNVEV (reference sequence). The CDR3 extends over 16 residues, inclusive of both ends. This CDR3 is CASSSSPSGVTGELFF.

The chain carries TRBV4-3 and TRBJ2-7; TRBD2 might be the D (6 bases). This CDR3 has 15 residues. Trimming removed 4 bases from V and 0 bases from J, with 13 bases in between. Per germline, CDR1 LGHNA and CDR2 YSLEER. The CDR3 sequence: CASSRALGGSYEQYF. CDR3 nucleotides: TGCGCCAGCAGCCGGGCCCTGGGGGGCTCCTACGAGCAGTACTTC.

This clone has a handful of counts. The CDR3 coding sequence is TGTGCCAGCAGCCCGGGACTGGTGGAGCAGTACTTC. Residues: CASSPGLVEQYF. The V gene is TRBV11-2, the J gene TRBJ2-7; tentatively, D is TRBD2 (6 bases). Trimming shortened V by 5 bases and J by 7 bases, and 12 bases separated the two germline ends. The V gene's germline CDR1 is SGHAT and CDR2 FQNNGV. This CDR3 region has 12 residues. Supplemented by reference TRBV11-2 and TRBJ2-7, the full variable domain reads EAGVAQSPRYKIIEKRQSVAFWCNPISGHATLYWYQQILGQGPKLLIQFQNNGVVDDSQLPKDRFSAERLKGVDSTLKIQPAKLEDSAVYLCASSPGLVEQYFGPGTRLTVT.